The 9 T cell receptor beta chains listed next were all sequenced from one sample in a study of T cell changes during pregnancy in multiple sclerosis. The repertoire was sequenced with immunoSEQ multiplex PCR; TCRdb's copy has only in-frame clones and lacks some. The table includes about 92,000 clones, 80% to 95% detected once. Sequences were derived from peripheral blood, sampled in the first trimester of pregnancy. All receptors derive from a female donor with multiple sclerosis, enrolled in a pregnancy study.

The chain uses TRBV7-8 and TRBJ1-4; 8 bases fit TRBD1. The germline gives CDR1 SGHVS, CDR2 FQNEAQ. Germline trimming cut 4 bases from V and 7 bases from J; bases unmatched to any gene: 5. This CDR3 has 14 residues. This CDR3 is CASSWDRPGEKLFF. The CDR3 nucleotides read TGTGCCAGCAGCTGGGACAGGCCCGGTGAAAAACTGTTTTTT.

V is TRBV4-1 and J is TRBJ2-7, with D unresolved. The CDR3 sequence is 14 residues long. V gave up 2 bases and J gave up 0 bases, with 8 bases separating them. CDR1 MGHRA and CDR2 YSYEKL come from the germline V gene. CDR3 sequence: CASSQQAPSYEQYF. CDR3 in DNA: TGCGCCAGCAGCCAACAGGCGCCCTCCTACGAGCAGTACTTC.

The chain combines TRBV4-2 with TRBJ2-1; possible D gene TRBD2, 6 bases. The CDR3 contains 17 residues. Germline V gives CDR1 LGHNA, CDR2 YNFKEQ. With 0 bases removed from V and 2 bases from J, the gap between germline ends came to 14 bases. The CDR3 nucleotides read TGTGCCAGCAGCCAAGAGGAGGTAGCGGTAGCCTACAATGAGCAGTTCTTC. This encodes CASSQEEVAVAYNEQFF.

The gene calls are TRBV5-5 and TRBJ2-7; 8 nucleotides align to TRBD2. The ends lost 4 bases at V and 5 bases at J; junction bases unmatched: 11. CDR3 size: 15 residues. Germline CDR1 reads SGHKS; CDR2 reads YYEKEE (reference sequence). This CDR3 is CASSPSVGGRNEQYF. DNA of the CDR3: TGTGCCAGCAGCCCAAGTGTTGGCGGGAGGAACGAGCAGTACTTC.

In DNA, the CDR3 is TGTGCCAGCAGTCAAAGGACAGGGGTTAATGAAAAACTGTTTTTT. This sequence encodes CASSQRTGVNEKLFF. This chain joins TRBV7-8 and TRBJ1-4, with 9 bases fitting TRBD1. Germline V CDR1 and CDR2: SGHVS, FQNEAQ. The CDR3 totals 15 residues. V lost 6 bases, J lost 4 bases, and 6 bases stayed unmatched.

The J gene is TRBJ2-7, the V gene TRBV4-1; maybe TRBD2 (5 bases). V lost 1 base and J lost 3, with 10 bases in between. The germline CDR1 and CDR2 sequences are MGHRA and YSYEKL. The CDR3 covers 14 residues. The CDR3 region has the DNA TGCGCCAGCAGCCAAGGCACAGCGGTCTACGAGCAGTACTTC. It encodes CASSQGTAVYEQYF.

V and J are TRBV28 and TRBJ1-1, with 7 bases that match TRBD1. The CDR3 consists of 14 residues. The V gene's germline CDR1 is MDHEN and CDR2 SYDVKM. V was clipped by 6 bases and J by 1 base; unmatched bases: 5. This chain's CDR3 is CASREQGRNTEAFF. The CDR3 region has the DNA TGTGCCAGCAGGGAACAGGGGAGGAACACTGAAGCTTTCTTT. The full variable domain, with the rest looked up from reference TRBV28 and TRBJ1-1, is DVKVTQSSRYLVKRTGEKVFLECVQDMDHENMFWYRQDPGLGLRLIYFSYDVKMKEKGDIPEGYSVSREKKERFSLILESASTNQTSMYLCASREQGRNTEAFFGQGTRLTVV.

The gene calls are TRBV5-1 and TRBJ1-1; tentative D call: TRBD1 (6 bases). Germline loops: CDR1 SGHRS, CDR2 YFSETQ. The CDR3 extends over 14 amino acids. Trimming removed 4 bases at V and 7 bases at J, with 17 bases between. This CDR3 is CASSVGAGDDEAFF. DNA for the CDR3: TGCGCCAGCAGCGTTGGGGCAGGGGACGATGAAGCTTTCTTT.

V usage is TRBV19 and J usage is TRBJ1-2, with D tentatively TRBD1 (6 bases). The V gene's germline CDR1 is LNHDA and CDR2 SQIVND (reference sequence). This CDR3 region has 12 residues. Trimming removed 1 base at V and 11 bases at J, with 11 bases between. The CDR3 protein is CASSIGDTGYTF. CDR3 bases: TGTGCCAGTAGTATAGGGGACACCGGGTACACCTTC. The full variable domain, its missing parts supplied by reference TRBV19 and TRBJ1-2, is DGGITQSPKYLFRKEGQNVTLSCEQNLNHDAMYWYRQDPGQGLRLIYYSQIVNDFQKGDIAEGYSVSREKKESFPLTVTSAQKNPTAFYLCASSIGDTGYTFGSGTRLTVV.